This T cell receptor beta chain came from a study of shared clonotypes between healthy human individuals. Study at large: A few men and two women, aged 18 to 49, were donors. The study's findings and limits: Apart from blood, nothing was sampled; tissue repertoires likely differ.

Per the authors' pipeline: Because ImmunoSEQ provided only junction sequences with no quality scores, the filtering differed. The protocol was immunoSEQ multiplex PCR, while the TCRdb copy is restricted to in-frame clones and leaves out a portion. D and trimming come from the DNA, and the V and J calls and clone size come from that table. The data contain some 490,000 clones, approximately 78% of them seen just once; the ten biggest clones take up more than 10%. About this clone: Antigen unknown.

The V gene's germline CDR1 is MNHEY and CDR2 SVGAGI. The length of the CDR3 is 15 residues. V dropped 6 bases and J dropped 0 bases, with 12 bases sitting between them. Genomic DNA came from roughly 84 million PBMCs in unsorted samples. What was sequenced was PBMCs. The clonotype was recovered from a woman between 40 and 50 years old in good health. Some clones in this sample may be carry-over from other donors' samples. The chain combines TRBV6-5 with TRBJ2-1, with D possibly matching TRBD2 (6 bases). The CDR3: CASRIGRSSYNEQFF. The CDR3 coding sequence is TGTGCCAGCAGAATAGGGAGGAGCTCCTACAATGAGCAGTTCTTC.